One and the same sample provided the 23 T cell receptor beta chains below, sequenced in a study of T cell repertoires in cytomegalovirus infection (dated by TCRdb to about 2019). The run used an Illumina HiSeq 1500. The raw public reads went through TCRdb reprocessing: fastp at Q25, MiXCR clone calling, in-frame beta chains kept. Each record represents a unique CDR3 protein, reported with the most common genes and DNA among its rows. The table for this sample lists fewer than 550,000 distinct CDR3 sequences; approximately 15% of them were counted only once. The ten largest clonotypes hold under 30% of the sample. Sequencing was performed on CD8+ T cells from PBMCs. These receptors all come from a human donor in good health (CMV status not recorded). Some clones in this sample may be carry-over from other donors' samples.

The V and J genes are TRBV7-6 and TRBJ2-5, with 10 bases lining up with TRBD2. This CDR3 contains 15 residues. V shed 9 bases, J shed 3 bases, and the junction held 10 bases outside the gene matches. Looked up from germline, CDR1 is SGHVS and CDR2 is FNYEAQ. The CDR3 region has the DNA TGTGCCAGAAGCCTACTAGCGGGGATAAAAGAGACCCAGTACTTC. It specifies CARSLLAGIKETQYF. The full variable domain, its missing parts supplied by reference TRBV7-6 and TRBJ2-5, is GAGVSQSPRYKVTKRGQDVALRCDPISGHVSLYWYRQALGQGPEFLTYFNYEAQQDKSGLPNDRFSAERPEGSISTLTIQRTEQRDSAMYRCARSLLAGIKETQYFGPGTRLLVL.

The V gene is TRBV5-5, the J gene TRBJ1-5; possibly TRBD1 for D (6 bases). Per the germline V gene, CDR1 is SGHKS and CDR2 is YYEKEE (reference sequence). V was clipped by 4 bases and J by 6 bases, with 20 bases between them. CDR3 length: 16 amino acids. Here the CDR3 reads CASSQDRTTSIQPQHF. Written as DNA, the CDR3 is TGTGCCAGCAGCCAGGACAGAACAACATCGATTCAGCCCCAGCATTTT.

The V call is TRBV12-3 or TRBV12-4, the J call TRBJ2-7, with D perhaps TRBD1 or TRBD2 (7 bases each). This CDR3 contains 16 residues. Trimming removed 0 bases at V and 7 bases at J, with 19 bases between. In DNA form, the CDR3 reads TGTGCCAGCAGTTTAGCGGCCCAGGGGGGGAAGGGAGAGCAGTACTTC. Amino acid sequence: CASSLAAQGGKGEQYF.

This clonotype was seen only a few times. CDR3 loop: CAISEMNTEAFF. CDR3 nucleotide sequence: TGTGCCATCAGTGAGATGAACACTGAAGCTTTCTTT. The V and J genes are TRBV10-3 and TRBJ1-1; D call uncertain. The CDR3 covers 12 residues. The ends were cut back, 2 bases at V and 0 bases at J, with 1 base in the middle. Germline CDR1 and CDR2: ENHRY and SYGVKD.

This clonotype was counted between two and nine times. The genes are TRBV6-5 and TRBJ1-4; tentatively, D is TRBD1 (5 bases). The V gene lost 0 bases and the J gene lost 8 bases, with 16 bases spanning the gap. This CDR3 is built from 16 residues. Germline V lookup: CDR1 MNHEY, CDR2 SVGAGI. The CDR3 spells CASSYSAGERWEKLFF. The CDR3 coding sequence is TGTGCCAGCAGTTACTCGGCGGGGGAGCGGTGGGAAAAACTGTTTTTT.

The J gene is TRBJ1-1, the V gene TRBV3-1, with D possibly TRBD1 on 6 matching bases. V lost 5 bases and J lost 5, with 15 bases in between. CDR3 length: 14 residues. In germline, CDR1 is LGHDT, CDR2 YNNKEL (reference sequence). CDR3: CASSEQGIGTEAFF. DNA of the CDR3: TGTGCCAGCAGCGAACAGGGTATCGGGACTGAAGCTTTCTTT.

The chain links TRBV7-9 to TRBJ2-1; 10 bases are a match to TRBD2. CDR3 length: 16 amino acids. J lost 4 bases, V lost 1 base, and 4 bases had no gene match. From germline, CDR1 is SEHNR and CDR2 FQNEAQ (reference sequence). The CDR3 spells CASSLEPTSGYNEQFF. The DNA of the CDR3 is TGTGCCAGCAGCTTAGAACCGACTAGCGGGTACAATGAGCAGTTCTTC. Combining the CDR3 with reference TRBV7-9 and TRBJ2-1 gives the whole variable domain DTGVSQNPRHKITKRGQNVTFRCDPISEHNRLYWYRQTLGQGPEFLTYFQNEAQLEKSRLLSDRFSAERPKGSFSTLEIQRTEQGDSAMYLCASSLEPTSGYNEQFFGPGTRLTVL.

V and J are TRBV29-1 and TRBJ1-3; possibly TRBD1 for D (5 bases). The germline gives CDR1 SQVTM, CDR2 ANQGSEA. CDR3 length: 14 amino acids. Trimming removed 5 bases at V and 2 bases at J, with 13 bases between. The CDR3 nucleotides read TGCAGCGTTTCTCCCATAGGGGCTGGAAACACCATATATTTT. Translated, it gives CSVSPIGAGNTIYF.

This chain links TRBV15 with TRBJ1-4; TRBD1 is a possible D gene (5 bases). V was clipped by 0 bases and J by 6 bases, with 14 bases between them. There are 16 residues in the CDR3. In germline, CDR1 is LNHNV, CDR2 YYDKDF (reference sequence). The CDR3 protein is CATSRDDGADDEKLFF. CDR3 nucleotide sequence: TGTGCCACCAGCAGAGACGACGGGGCCGACGATGAAAAACTGTTTTTT.

This clonotype appeared many times. This chain links TRBV19 with TRBJ1-1; D is uncertain. The germline V gene encodes CDR1 LNHDA and CDR2 SQIVND (reference sequence). This CDR3 is built from 12 residues. V was pared by 1 base and J by 1 base, with 1 base between. The DNA of the CDR3 is TGTGCCAGTAGTATAGGGAACACTGAAGCTTTCTTT. The encoded protein is CASSIGNTEAFF.

The rearrangement joins TRBV4-2 to TRBJ2-1, with D possibly being TRBD1 (6 bases). This CDR3 spans 17 amino acids. Between the trimmed V and J ends, which lost 4 bases and 0 bases, there was a span of 16 bases. The germline V gene has CDR1 LGHNA and CDR2 YNFKEQ. The CDR3 sequence is CASSLTSTGSSYNEQFF. Written as DNA, the CDR3 is TGTGCCAGCAGCCTAACCTCGACAGGTAGCTCCTACAATGAGCAGTTCTTC.

The chain has TRBV5-1 and TRBJ2-3; possibly TRBD1 for D (5 bases). CDR1 and CDR2 (germline): SGHRS, YFSETQ. The CDR3 has 15 amino acids. Trimming shortened V by 0 bases and J by 5 bases, and 13 bases separated the two germline ends. The CDR3 reads CASSLERGLKDTQYF. The CDR3 nucleotides are TGCGCCAGCAGCTTGGAAAGGGGTCTGAAAGATACGCAGTATTTT.

This clonotype was detected many times. This chain links TRBV12-3 or TRBV12-4 with TRBJ1-3; D possibly corresponds to TRBD1 (5 bases). CDR3 length equals 16 residues. Trimming stripped 2 bases from V and 0 bases from J, with 11 bases between. CDR3 coding DNA: TGTGCCAGCAGTTTACGACAGCAGCTCTCTGGAAACACCATATATTTT. Amino acid sequence: CASSLRQQLSGNTIYF.

The chain links TRBV9 to TRBJ1-1; D is perhaps TRBD1 (5 bases). The CDR3 has 17 residues. The V end lost 3 bases, the J end lost 0 bases, and 18 bases lay between the germline ends. The V gene's germline CDR1 is SGDLS and CDR2 YYNGEE. CDR3 in amino acids: CASSAFSRVGMNTEAFF. The CDR3 DNA reads as TGTGCCAGCAGCGCCTTTTCCAGGGTCGGAATGAACACTGAAGCTTTCTTT.

The gene calls are TRBV20-1 and TRBJ1-4; tentatively, D is TRBD1 (5 bases). The CDR3 sequence is 11 residues long. Trimming stripped 6 bases from V and 11 bases from J, with 13 bases between. In germline, CDR1 is DFQATT, CDR2 SNEGSKA (reference sequence). The chain's CDR3 is CSAPQGGKLFF. The CDR3 region has the DNA TGCAGTGCGCCTCAGGGAGGGAAACTGTTTTTT.

The chain couples TRBV5-1 to TRBJ2-2, with 7 positions matching TRBD1. With 3 bases clipped from V and 3 bases from J, the junction kept 17 bases outside the gene matches. There are 19 residues in the CDR3. The germline V gene has CDR1 SGHRS and CDR2 YFSETQ. CDR3 protein: CASSSGQTREVYDTGELFF. The CDR3 region has the DNA TGCGCCAGCAGCTCGGGACAGACCCGCGAGGTCTACGACACCGGGGAGCTGTTTTTT. Using reference TRBV5-1 and TRBJ2-2 for the parts outside the CDR3, the full variable domain is KAGVTQTPRYLIKTRGQQVTLSCSPISGHRSVSWYQQTPGQGLQFLFEYFSETQRNKGNFPGRFSGRQFSNSRSEMNVSTLELGDSALYLCASSSGQTREVYDTGELFFGEGSRLTVL.

This clonotype was seen repeatedly, ten times or more. This chain connects TRBV28 to TRBJ2-7; no definite D call. This CDR3 has 16 amino acids. Trimming pared 6 bases from V and 7 bases from J, leaving 25 bases between. The V gene's germline CDR1 is MDHEN and CDR2 SYDVKM. CDR3 loop: CASSTPLEMARREQYF. The CDR3 nucleotides are TGTGCCAGCAGCACCCCACTCGAGATGGCCCGCAGGGAGCAGTACTTC.

The chain has TRBV19 and TRBJ2-1, with TRBD2 identical over 9 bases. This CDR3 contains 14 residues. The trim removed 6 bases at V and 2 bases at J, leaving 2 bases unmatched. The germline V gene encodes CDR1 LNHDA and CDR2 SQIVND (reference sequence). As DNA, the CDR3 is TGTGCCAGTAGGAAGCGGGGGGCCTACAATGAGCAGTTCTTC. Translation: CASRKRGAYNEQFF.

This rearrangement joins TRBV19 to TRBJ1-5; D unclear. This CDR3 has 15 amino acids. V lost 5 bases to trimming and J lost 0 bases, with 11 bases between them. Per germline, CDR1 LNHDA and CDR2 SQIVND (reference sequence). The CDR3 protein is CASSWTDHSNQPQHF. The DNA for the CDR3 is TGTGCCAGTAGTTGGACGGATCATAGCAATCAGCCCCAGCATTTT.

The table lists this clonotype with a few counts. This chain joins TRBV11-2 and TRBJ2-1; D gene ambiguous. From germline, CDR1 is SGHAT and CDR2 FQNNGV. Trimming took off 5 bases at V and 8 bases at J, with 10 bases between the two ends. This CDR3 is built from 12 residues. CDR3 nucleotide sequence: TGTGCCAGCAGCCCATCCGAGTATGAGCAGTTCTTC. It yields the protein CASSPSEYEQFF.

This clonotype has at least ten counts. V and J are TRBV6-1 and TRBJ2-5; a possible D gene is TRBD2 (5 bases). Germline assignment: CDR1 MNHNS and CDR2 SASEGT. This CDR3 comprises 16 residues. Trimming stripped 6 bases from V and 3 bases from J, with 20 bases between. CDR3 amino acids: CASRDSSRLIKETQYF. The CDR3 DNA follows: TGTGCCAGCAGGGACTCCTCGAGATTAATAAAAGAGACCCAGTACTTC.

To note about this clonotype: The CDR3 does not end in the conserved phenylalanine or tryptophan, so this is likely a read error. The chain couples TRBV6-5 to TRBJ2-7; 11 positions agree with TRBD2. V trimming: 0 bases; J trimming: 2 bases; junction bases outside the gene matches: 6. Germline CDR1 MNHEY, CDR2 SVGAGI. This CDR3 region has 17 residues. For the CDR3, the DNA is TGTGCCAGCAGTTACTCGGTAAAACTAGCGGGGGCCTACGAGCAGTACTTA. Protein product: CASSYSVKLAGAYEQYL.

At least ten counts were recorded for this clonotype. V is TRBV2 and J is TRBJ1-1; D gene ambiguous. The length of the CDR3 is 14 residues. The germline CDR1 and CDR2 sequences are SNHLY and FYNNEI. The ends were cut back, 8 bases at V and 0 bases at J, with 13 bases in the middle. The CDR3 region has the DNA TGTGCCAGCCGTCTCGACGGGCTGAACACTGAAGCTTTCTTT. Encoded protein: CASRLDGLNTEAFF.